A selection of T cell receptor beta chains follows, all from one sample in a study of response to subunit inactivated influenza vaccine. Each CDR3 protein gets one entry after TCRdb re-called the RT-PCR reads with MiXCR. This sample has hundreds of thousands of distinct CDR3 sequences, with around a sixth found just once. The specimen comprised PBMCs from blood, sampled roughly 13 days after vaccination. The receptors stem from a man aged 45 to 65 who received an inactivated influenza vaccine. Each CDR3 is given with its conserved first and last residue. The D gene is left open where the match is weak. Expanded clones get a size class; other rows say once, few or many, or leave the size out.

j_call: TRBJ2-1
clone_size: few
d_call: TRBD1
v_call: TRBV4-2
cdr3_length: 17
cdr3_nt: TGTGCCAGCAGCCAAGGTTATAGGGACAGGGCCTACAATGAGCAGTTCTTC
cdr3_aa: CASSQGYRDRAYNEQFF

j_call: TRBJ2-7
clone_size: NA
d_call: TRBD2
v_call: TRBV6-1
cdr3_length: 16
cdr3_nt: TGTGCCAGCAGGGCGCTGGGACTAGCGGGAACCTACGAGCAGTACTTC
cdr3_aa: CASRALGLAGTYEQYF

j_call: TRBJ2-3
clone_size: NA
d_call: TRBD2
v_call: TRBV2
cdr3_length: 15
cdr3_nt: TGTGCCAGCAGTGAAACCGGCGGGGGTCCAGATACGCAGTATTTT
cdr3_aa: CASSETGGGPDTQYF

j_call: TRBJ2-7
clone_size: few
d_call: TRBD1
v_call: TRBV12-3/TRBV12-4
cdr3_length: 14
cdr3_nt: TGTGCCAGCAGCCGCCGGACAGGGACCTACGAGCAGTACTTC
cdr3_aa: CASSRRTGTYEQYF

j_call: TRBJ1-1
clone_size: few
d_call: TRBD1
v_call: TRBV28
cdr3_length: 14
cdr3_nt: TGTGCCAGCAACCTTCGGACAGGGGTGACTGAAGCTTTCTTT
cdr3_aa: CASNLRTGVTEAFF

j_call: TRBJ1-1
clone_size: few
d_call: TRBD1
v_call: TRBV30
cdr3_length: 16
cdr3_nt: TGTGCCTGGAGTGCCTTCGGACAGGGTATGAACACTGAAGCTTTCTTT
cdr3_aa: CAWSAFGQGMNTEAFF

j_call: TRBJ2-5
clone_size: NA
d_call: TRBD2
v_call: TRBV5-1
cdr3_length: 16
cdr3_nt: TGCGCCAGCAGCTTGGTCACGGGGGGATACAAAGAGACCCAGTACTTC
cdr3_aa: CASSLVTGGYKETQYF

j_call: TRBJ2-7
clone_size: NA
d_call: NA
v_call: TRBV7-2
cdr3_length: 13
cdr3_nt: TGTGCCAGCACCCCGGGCCCAACCTACGAGCAGTACTTC
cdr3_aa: CASTPGPTYEQYF

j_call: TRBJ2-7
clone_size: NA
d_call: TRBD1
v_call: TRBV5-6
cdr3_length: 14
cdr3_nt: TGTGCCAGCAGCCGGACAGGGGGGGCCTACGAGCAGTACTTC
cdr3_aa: CASSRTGGAYEQYF

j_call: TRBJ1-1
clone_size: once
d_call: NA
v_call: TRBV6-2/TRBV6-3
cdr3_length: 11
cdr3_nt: TGTGTCGTTCTGGGGGTGGCTGAAGCTTTCTTT
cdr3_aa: CVVLGVAEAFF

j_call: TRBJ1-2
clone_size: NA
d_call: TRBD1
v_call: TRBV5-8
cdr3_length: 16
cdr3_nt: TGTGCCAGCAGCTTGGGCCGTCGGGGGGACAGGGTTGGCTACACCTTC
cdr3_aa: CASSLGRRGDRVGYTF

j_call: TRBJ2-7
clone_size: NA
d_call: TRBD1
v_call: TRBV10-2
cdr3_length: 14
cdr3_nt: TGCGCCAGCAGGCAGGGACAGGGGGTCTACGAGCAGTACTTC
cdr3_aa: CASRQGQGVYEQYF

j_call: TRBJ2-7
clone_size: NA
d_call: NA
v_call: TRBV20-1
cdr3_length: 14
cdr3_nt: TGCAGTGCTAGACGGGAGAGGCGAGGCGACGAGCAGTACTTC
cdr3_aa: CSARRERRGDEQYF

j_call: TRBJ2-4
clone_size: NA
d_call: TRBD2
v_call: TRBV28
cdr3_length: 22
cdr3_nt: TGTGCCAGCAGTTTCCCCCTTACCACTAGCGGCACAAAGCTTCTAGCCAAAAACATTCAGTACTTC
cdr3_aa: CASSFPLTTSGTKLLAKNIQYF

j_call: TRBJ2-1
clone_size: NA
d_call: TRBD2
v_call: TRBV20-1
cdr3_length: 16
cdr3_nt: TGCAGTGCTAGAGGAGGACGGGGGGGCAGTTACAATGAGCAGTTCTTC
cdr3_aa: CSARGGRGGSYNEQFF

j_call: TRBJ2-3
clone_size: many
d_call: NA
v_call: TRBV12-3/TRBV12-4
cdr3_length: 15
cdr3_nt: TGTGCCAGCAGTTTAGACCGGTCCCCCACAGATACGCAGTATTTT
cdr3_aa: CASSLDRSPTDTQYF

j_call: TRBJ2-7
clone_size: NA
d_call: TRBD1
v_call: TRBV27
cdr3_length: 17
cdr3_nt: TGTGCCAGCAGTTCCTTGAATACAGGGGGCCCATCCTACGAGCAGTACTTC
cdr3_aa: CASSSLNTGGPSYEQYF

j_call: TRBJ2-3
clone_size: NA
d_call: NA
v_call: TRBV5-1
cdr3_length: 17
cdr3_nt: TGCGCCAGCAGCTTGGTACGAATAACCGCCCTTGCAGGGACGCAGTATTTT
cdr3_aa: CASSLVRITALAGTQYF

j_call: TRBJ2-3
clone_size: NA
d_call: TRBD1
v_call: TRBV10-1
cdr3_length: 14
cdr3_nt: TGCGCCAGCAGTGTACAGGGGATCACAGATACGCAGTATTTT
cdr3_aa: CASSVQGITDTQYF

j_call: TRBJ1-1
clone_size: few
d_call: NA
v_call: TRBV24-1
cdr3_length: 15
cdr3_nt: TGTGCCACCAGTGGCTACCGGCAGCGAAACACTGAAGCTTTCTTT
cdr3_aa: CATSGYRQRNTEAFF

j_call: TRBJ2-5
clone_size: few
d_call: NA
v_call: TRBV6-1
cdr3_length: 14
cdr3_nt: TGTGCCAGCAGGGCAGACAGACACCAAGAGACCCAGTACTTC
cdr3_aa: CASRADRHQETQYF

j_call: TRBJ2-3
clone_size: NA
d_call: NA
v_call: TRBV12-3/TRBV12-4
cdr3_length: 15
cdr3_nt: TGTGCCAGCAGGGCTAGCCGGACTAGCACAGATACGCAGTATTTT
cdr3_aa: CASRASRTSTDTQYF

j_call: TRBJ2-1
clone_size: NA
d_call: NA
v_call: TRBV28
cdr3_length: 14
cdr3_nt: TGTGCCACCGGCGGAGGGCTTACCTACAATGAGCAGTTCTTC
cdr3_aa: CATGGGLTYNEQFF

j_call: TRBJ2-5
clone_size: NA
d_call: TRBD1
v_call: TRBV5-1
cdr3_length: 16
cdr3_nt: TGCGCCAGCAGCTTGACGGCAGGGGGCTATGCAGAGACCCAGTACTTC
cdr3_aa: CASSLTAGGYAETQYF

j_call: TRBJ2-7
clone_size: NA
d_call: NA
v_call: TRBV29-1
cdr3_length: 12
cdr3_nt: TGCAGCACTGCCGGTTCTCCGGGGGAGCAGTACTTC
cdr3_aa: CSTAGSPGEQYF

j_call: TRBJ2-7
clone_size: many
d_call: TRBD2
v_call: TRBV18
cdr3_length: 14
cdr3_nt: TGTGCCAGCTCACCACAAGCGGGAAGCTACGAGCAGTACTTC
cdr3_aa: CASSPQAGSYEQYF

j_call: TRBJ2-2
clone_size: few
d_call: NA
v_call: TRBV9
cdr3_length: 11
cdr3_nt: TGTGCCAGCAGGGGAGGCGGGGAGCTGTTTTTT
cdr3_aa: CASRGGGELFF

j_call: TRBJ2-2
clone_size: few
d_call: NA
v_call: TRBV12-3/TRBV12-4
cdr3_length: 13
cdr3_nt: TGTGCCAGCAAATTAGCGGACGGCGGGGAGCTGTTTTTT
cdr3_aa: CASKLADGGELFF